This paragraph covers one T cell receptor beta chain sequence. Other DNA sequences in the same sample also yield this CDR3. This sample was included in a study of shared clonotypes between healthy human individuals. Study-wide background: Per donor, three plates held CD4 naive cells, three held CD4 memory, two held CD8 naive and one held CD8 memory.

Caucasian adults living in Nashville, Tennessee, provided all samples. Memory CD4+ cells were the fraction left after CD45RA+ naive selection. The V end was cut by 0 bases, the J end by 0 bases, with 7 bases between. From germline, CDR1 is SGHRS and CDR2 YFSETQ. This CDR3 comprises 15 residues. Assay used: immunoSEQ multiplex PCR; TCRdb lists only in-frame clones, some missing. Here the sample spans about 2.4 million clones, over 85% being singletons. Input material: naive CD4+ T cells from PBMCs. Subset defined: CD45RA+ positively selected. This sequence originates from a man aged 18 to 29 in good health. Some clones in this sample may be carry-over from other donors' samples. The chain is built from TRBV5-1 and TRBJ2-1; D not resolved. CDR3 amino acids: CASSLDGNSYNEQFF. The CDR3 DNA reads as TGCGCCAGCAGCTTGGACGGAAACTCCTACAATGAGCAGTTCTTC.